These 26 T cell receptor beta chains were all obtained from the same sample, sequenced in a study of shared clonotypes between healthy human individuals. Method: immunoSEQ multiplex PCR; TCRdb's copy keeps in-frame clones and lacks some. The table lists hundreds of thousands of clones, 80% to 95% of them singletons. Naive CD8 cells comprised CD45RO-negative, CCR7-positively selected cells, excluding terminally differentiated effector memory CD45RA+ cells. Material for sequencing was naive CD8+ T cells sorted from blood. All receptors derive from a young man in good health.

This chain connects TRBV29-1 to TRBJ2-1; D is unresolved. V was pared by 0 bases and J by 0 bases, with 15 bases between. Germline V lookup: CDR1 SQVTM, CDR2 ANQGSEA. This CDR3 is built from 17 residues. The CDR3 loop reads CSVEDTPTTSSYNEQFF. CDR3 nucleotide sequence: TGCAGCGTTGAAGATACTCCTACAACGAGCTCCTACAATGAGCAGTTCTTC.

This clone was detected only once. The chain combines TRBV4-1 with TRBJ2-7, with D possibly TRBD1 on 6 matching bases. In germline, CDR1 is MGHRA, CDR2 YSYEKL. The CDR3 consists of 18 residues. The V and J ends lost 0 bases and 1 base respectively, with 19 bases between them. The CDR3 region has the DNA TGCGCCAGCAGCCAAGATGGGAGCAGGGGCGCATTGTCCTACGAGCAGTACTTC. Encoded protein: CASSQDGSRGALSYEQYF.

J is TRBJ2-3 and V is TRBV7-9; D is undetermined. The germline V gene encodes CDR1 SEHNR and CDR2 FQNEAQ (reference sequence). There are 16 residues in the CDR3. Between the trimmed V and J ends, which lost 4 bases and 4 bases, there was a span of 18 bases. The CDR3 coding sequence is TGTGCCAGCAGCTCTACCCATTACGACGGCGCAGATACGCAGTATTTT. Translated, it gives CASSSTHYDGADTQYF.

The CDR3 sequence: CASRGGTGLDEAFF. CDR3 DNA: TGTGCCAGCAGGGGGGGGACAGGGCTGGATGAAGCTTTCTTT. The gene calls are TRBV7-8 and TRBJ1-1; 9 nucleotides match TRBD1. V trimming: 6 bases; J trimming: 7 bases; junction bases outside the gene matches: 9. The V gene's germline CDR1 is SGHVS and CDR2 FQNEAQ. This CDR3 is 14 amino acids long.

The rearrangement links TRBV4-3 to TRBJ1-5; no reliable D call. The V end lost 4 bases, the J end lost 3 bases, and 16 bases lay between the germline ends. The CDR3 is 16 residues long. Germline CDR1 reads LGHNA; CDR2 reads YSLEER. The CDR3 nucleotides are TGCGCCAGCAGCCTCCAATACCGGGCTTACAATCAGCCCCAGCATTTT. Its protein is CASSLQYRAYNQPQHF.

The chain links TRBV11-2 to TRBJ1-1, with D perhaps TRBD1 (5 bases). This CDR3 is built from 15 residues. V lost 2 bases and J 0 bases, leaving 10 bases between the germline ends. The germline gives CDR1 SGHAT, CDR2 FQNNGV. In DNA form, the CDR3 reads TGTGCCAGCAGCTTAATCAGGGACCTGAACACTGAAGCTTTCTTT. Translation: CASSLIRDLNTEAFF.

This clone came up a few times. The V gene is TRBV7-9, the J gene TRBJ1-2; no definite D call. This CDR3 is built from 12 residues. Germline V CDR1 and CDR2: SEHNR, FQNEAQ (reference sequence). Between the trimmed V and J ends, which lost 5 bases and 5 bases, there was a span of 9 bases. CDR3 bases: TGTGCCAGCAGCGGAGCGGGGTATGGCTACACCTTC. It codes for CASSGAGYGYTF.

The CDR3 region is CASIVRSTYNEQFF. CDR3 coding DNA: TGTGCCAGCATAGTCAGAAGCACCTACAATGAGCAGTTCTTC. This sequence joins TRBV2 and TRBJ2-1; D remains ambiguous. The CDR3 extends over 14 amino acids. Trimming stripped 7 bases from V and 2 bases from J, with 12 bases between. The germline CDR1 and CDR2 sequences are SNHLY and FYNNEI.

CDR3 residues: CASSPLAGVSDTQYF. The DNA for the CDR3 is TGTGCCAGCAGTCCCCTAGCGGGAGTCTCAGATACGCAGTATTTT. The rearrangement joins TRBV27 to TRBJ2-3, with TRBD2 identical over 10 bases. V lost 5 bases and J lost 4; bases outside the gene matches: 6. CDR3 length equals 15 residues. Looked up from germline, CDR1 is MNHEY and CDR2 is SMNVEV (reference sequence).

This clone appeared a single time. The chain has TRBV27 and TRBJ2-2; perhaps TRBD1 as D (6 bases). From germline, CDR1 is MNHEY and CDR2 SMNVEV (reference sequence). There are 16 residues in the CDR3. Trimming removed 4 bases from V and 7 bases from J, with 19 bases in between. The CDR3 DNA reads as TGTGCCAGCAGTTCCAGCCCCGCAGGGGTTCTCGGGGAGCTGTTTTTT. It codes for CASSSSPAGVLGELFF.

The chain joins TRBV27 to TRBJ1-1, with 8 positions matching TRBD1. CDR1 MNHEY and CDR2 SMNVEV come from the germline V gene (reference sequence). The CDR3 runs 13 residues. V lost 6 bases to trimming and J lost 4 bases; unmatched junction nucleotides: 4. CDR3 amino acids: CASRWTGITEAFF. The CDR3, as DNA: TGTGCCAGCAGATGGACAGGGATCACTGAAGCTTTCTTT.

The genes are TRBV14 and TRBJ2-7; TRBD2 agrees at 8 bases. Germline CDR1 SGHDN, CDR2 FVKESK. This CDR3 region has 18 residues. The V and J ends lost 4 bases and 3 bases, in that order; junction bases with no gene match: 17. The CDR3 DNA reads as TGTGCCAGCAGCCCAAGGGTAAAGCGGGAGAGGCCCTTCTACGAGCAGTACTTC. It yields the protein CASSPRVKRERPFYEQYF.

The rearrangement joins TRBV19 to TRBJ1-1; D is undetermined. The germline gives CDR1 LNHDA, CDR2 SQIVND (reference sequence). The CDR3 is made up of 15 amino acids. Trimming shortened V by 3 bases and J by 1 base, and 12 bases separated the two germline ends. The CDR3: CASSIVGTPNTEAFF. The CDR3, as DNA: TGTGCCAGTAGTATTGTGGGAACACCGAACACTGAAGCTTTCTTT.

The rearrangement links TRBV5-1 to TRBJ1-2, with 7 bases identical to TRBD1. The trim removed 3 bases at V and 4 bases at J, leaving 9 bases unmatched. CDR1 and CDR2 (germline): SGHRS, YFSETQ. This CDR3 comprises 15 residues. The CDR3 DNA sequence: TGCGCCAGCAGCTGGGGGACAGATAGAGTCTATGGCTACACCTTC. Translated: CASSWGTDRVYGYTF.

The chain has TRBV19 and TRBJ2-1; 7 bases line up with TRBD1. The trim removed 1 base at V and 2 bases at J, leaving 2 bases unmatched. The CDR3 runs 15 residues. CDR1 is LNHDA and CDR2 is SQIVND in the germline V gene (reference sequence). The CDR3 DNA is TGTGCCAGTAGTATAGTAACAGGGGCCTACAATGAGCAGTTCTTC. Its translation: CASSIVTGAYNEQFF.

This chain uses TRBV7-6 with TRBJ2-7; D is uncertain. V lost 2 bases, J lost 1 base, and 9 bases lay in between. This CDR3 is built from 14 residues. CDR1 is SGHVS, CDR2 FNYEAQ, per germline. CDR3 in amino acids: CASSLSVRSYEQYF. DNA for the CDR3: TGTGCCAGCAGCTTAAGCGTCCGATCCTACGAGCAGTACTTC.

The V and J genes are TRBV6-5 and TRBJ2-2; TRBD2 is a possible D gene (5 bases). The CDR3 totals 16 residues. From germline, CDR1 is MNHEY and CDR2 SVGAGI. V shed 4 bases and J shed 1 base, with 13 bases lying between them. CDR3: CASSSGRARNTGELFF. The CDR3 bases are TGTGCCAGCAGTTCCGGGCGGGCACGGAACACCGGGGAGCTGTTTTTT.

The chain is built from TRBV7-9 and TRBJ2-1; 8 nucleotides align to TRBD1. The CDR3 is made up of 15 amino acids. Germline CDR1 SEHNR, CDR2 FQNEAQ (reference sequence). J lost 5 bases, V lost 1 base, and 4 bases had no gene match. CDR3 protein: CASSLVQGENNEQFF. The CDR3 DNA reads TGTGCCAGCAGCTTAGTACAGGGGGAGAACAATGAGCAGTTCTTC. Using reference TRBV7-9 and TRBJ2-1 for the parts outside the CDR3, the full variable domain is DTGVSQNPRHKITKRGQNVTFRCDPISEHNRLYWYRQTLGQGPEFLTYFQNEAQLEKSRLLSDRFSAERPKGSFSTLEIQRTEQGDSAMYLCASSLVQGENNEQFFGPGTRLTVL.

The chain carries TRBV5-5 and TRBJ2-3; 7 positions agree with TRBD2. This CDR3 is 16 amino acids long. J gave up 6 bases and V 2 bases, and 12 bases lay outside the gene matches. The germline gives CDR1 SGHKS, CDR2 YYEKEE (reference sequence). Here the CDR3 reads CASSFEGGPTLDTQYF. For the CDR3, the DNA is TGTGCCAGCAGCTTCGAGGGAGGGCCAACACTGGATACGCAGTATTTT.

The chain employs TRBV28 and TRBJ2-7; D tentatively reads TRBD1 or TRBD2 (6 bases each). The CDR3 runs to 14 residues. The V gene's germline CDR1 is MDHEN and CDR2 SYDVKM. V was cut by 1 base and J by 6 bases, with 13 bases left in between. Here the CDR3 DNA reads TGTGCCAGCAGTTTATACGGGGGCGAGGGCGAGCAGTACTTC. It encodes CASSLYGGEGEQYF.

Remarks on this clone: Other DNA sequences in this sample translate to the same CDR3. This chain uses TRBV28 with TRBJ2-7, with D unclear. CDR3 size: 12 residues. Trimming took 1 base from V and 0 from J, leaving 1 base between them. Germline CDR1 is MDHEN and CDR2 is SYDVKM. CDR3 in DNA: TGTGCCAGCAGTTTATCCTCCTACGAGCAGTACTTC. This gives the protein CASSLSSYEQYF.

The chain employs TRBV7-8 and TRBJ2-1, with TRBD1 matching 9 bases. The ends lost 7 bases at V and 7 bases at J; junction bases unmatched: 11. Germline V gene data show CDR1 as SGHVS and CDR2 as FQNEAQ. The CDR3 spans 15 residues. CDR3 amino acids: CASTPHGTGRNEQFF. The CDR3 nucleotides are TGTGCCAGCACCCCCCACGGGACAGGGAGAAATGAGCAGTTCTTC.

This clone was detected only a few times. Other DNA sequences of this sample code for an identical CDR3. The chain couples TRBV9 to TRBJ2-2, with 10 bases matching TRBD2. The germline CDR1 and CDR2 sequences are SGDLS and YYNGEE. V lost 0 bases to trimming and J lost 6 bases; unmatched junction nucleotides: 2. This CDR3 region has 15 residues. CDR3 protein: CASSVGLAGAGELFF. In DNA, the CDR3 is TGTGCCAGCAGCGTAGGGCTAGCGGGAGCCGGGGAGCTGTTTTTT.

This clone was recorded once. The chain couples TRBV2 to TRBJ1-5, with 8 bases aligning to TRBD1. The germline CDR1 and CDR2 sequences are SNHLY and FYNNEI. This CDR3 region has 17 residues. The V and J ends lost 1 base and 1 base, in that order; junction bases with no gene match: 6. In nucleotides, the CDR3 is TGTGCCAGCAGTGAAGTAAGGACAGGGACGAGCAATCAGCCCCAGCATTTT. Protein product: CASSEVRTGTSNQPQHF. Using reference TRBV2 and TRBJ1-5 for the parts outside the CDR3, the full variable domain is EPEVTQTPSHQVTQMGQEVILRCVPISNHLYFYWYRQILGQKVEFLVSFYNNEISEKSEIFDDQFSVERPDGSNFTLKIRSTKLEDSAMYFCASSEVRTGTSNQPQHFGDGTRLSIL.

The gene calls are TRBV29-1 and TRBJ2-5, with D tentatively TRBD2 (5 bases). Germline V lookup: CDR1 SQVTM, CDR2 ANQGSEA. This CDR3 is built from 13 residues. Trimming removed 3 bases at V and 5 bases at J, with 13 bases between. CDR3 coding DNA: TGCAGCGTTGAGCTAGCTAGTTGGGAGACCCAGTACTTC. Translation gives CSVELASWETQYF.

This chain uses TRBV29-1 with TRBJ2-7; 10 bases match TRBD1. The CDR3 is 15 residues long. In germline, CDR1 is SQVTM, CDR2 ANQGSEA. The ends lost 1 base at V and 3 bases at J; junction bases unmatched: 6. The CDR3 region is CSVEVGDRGVYEQYF. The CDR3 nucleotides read TGCAGCGTTGAAGTGGGGGACAGGGGAGTCTACGAGCAGTACTTC.